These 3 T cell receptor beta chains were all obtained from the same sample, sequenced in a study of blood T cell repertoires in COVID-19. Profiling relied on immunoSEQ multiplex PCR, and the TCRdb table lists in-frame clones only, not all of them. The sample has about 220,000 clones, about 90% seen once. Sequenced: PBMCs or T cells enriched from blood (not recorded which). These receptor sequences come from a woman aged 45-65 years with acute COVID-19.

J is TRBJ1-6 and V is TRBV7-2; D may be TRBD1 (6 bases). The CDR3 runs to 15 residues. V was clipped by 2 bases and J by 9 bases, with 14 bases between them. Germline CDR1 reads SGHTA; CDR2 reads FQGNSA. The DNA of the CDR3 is TGTGCCAGCAGCTTAAACACAGGGCTTCTTTCACCCCTCCACTTT. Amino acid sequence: CASSLNTGLLSPLHF.

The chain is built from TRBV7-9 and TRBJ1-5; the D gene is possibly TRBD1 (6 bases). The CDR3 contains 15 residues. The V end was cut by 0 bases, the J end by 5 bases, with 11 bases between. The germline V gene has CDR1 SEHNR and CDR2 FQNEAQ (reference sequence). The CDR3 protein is CASSLAEPGDQPQHF. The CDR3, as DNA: TGTGCCAGCAGCTTAGCTGAACCAGGGGATCAGCCCCAGCATTTT.

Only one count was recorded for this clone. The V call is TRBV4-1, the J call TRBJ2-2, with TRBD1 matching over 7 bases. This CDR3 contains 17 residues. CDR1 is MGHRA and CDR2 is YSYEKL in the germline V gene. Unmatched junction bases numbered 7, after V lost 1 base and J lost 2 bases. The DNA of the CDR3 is TGCGCCAGCAGCCAAGGGCTTCGGGACAGAAACACCGGGGAGCTGTTTTTT. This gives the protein CASSQGLRDRNTGELFF.